This T cell receptor beta chain is from a study of T cell responses to AZD1222 COVID-19 vaccine. This table comes from immunoSEQ multiplex PCR, and its TCRdb copy is limited to in-frame clones, with some not included. The sample holds about 100,000 clones; roughly 87% are singletons and the top ten take about 3%. The count of this clone is one. This CDR3 is built from 12 residues. Germline assignment: CDR1 MDHEN and CDR2 SYDVKM. V was cut by 3 bases and J by 7 bases, with 7 bases left in between. The sequence was collected from an adult in good health. The V call is TRBV28, the J call TRBJ2-1; D remains unclear. Sequencing was performed on peripheral blood, taken on day 0 of MenACWY control vaccination. The CDR3, as DNA: TGTGCCAGCAGTTTTCCCCCTAATGAGCAGTTCTTC. Translation: CASSFPPNEQFF.